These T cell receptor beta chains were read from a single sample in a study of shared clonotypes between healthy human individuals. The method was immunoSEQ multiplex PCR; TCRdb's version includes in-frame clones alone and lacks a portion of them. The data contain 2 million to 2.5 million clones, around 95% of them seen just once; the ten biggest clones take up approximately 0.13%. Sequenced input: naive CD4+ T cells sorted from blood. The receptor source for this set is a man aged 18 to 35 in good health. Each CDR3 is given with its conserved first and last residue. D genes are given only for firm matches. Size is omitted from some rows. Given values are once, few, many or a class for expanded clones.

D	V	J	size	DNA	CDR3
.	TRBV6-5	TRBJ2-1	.	TGTGCCAGCAGTAACAGGCGCAATGAGCAGTTCTTC	CASSNRRNEQFF
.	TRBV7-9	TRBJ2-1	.	TGTGCCAGCAGCTTAGCCGGCGGGTCCAATGAGCAGTTCTTC	CASSLAGGSNEQFF
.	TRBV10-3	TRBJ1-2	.	TGTGCCATCAGTGAGACTGTGTATGGCTACACCTTC	CAISETVYGYTF
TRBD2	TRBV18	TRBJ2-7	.	TGTGCCAGCTCAATTACTAGCGGGGGGTCCTACGAGCAGTACTTC	CASSITSGGSYEQYF
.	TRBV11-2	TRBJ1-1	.	TGTGCCAGCAGCTCCGTCACTGAAGCTTTCTTT	CASSSVTEAFF
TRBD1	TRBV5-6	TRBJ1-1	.	TGTGCCAGCAGCTTGGGGGGACAGGGAAGCAACACTGAAGCTTTCTTT	CASSLGGQGSNTEAFF
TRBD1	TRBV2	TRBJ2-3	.	TGTGCCAGCAGTTGGGACAGGGGTTCAGATACGCAGTATTTT	CASSWDRGSDTQYF
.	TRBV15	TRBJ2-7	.	TGTGCCACCGCAGGGGGGGGACTGCCCTACGAGCAGTACTTC	CATAGGGLPYEQYF
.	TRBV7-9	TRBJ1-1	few	TGTGCCAGCAGCTCGGACATCTTTGACACTGAAGCTTTCTTT	CASSSDIFDTEAFF
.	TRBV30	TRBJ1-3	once	TGTGCCTGGAGTAAGGGTGGAAACACCATATATTTT	CAWSKGGNTIYF
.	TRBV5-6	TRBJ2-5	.	TGTGCCAGCAGCTCCCCGCTGACGGTCGAACAAGAGACCCAGTACTTC	CASSSPLTVEQETQYF
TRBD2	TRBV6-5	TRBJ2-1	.	TGTGCCAGCAGCCGGGCGGGGGGCACCTACAATGAGCAGTTCTTC	CASSRAGGTYNEQFF
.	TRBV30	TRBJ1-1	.	TGTGCCTGGAGCCCGGGATTGGGGAACACTGAAGCTTTCTTT	CAWSPGLGNTEAFF
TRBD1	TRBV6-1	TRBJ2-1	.	TGTGCCAGCAGTGGCCGGACAGGGGCTAACAATGAGCAGTTCTTC	CASSGRTGANNEQFF
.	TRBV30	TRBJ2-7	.	TGTGCCTGGAGCTCCCCCGGTTCTCCCTCCTACGAGCAGTACTTC	CAWSSPGSPSYEQYF
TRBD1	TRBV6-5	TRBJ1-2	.	TGTGCCAGCAGTTACTCGGGAACAGGGGTTTATGGCTACACCTTC	CASSYSGTGVYGYTF
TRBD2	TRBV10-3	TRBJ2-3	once	TGTGCCATCAGTGAGTCAAGGGAGGGCCAGACGCAGTATTTT	CAISESREGQTQYF
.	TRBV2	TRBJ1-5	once	TGTGCCAGCGGGCCAGACGGAGCCCCCAATCAGCCCCAGCATTTT	CASGPDGAPNQPQHF
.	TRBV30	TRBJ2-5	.	TGTGCCTGGGCAGTAGGGGGCGGGGTCAGGGAGACCCAGTACTTC	CAWAVGGGVRETQYF
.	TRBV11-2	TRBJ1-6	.	TGTGCCAGCAGCCCAGGACCGGGACACTCACCCCTCCACTTT	CASSPGPGHSPLHF
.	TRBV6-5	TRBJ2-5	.	TGTGCCAGCAGCCGCGGGTACCACCAAGAGACCCAGTACTTC	CASSRGYHQETQYF
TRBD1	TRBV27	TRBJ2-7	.	TGTGCCAGCAGTATCGCCGGGACAGTAGTCTACGAGCAGTACTTC	CASSIAGTVVYEQYF
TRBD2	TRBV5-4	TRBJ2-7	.	TGTGCCAGCAGCCGAACTAGCGGGGCTGGCGAGCAGTACTTC	CASSRTSGAGEQYF
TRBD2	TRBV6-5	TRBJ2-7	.	TGTGCCAGCCAGGCTAGCGGGAGCCTCCCGCCGAAGCAGTACTTC	CASQASGSLPPKQYF
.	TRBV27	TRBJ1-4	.	TGTGCCAGCAGCACCAGAACCCCAACTAATGAAAAACTGTTTTTT	CASSTRTPTNEKLFF
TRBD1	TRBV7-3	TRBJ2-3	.	TGTGCCAGCAGCACCAGGGGGCTAAATACGCAGTATTTT	CASSTRGLNTQYF
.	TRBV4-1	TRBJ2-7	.	TGCGCCAGCAGCCAACCCGGGAACTCCTACGAGCAGTACTTC	CASSQPGNSYEQYF
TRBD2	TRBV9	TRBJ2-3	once	TGTGCCAGCTCCTACAGACTAGCGGGGGGAGATACGCAGTATTTT	CASSYRLAGGDTQYF
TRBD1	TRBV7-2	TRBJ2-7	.	TGTGCCAGCAGCTTACCGGACAGGGGTAGCGAGCAGTACTTC	CASSLPDRGSEQYF
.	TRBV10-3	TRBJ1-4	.	TGTGCCATCCGCAGAGGGGGTGGAGATGAAAAACTGTTTTTT	CAIRRGGGDEKLFF
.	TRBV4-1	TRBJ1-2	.	TGCGCCAGCAGCCAGGACCGAGGGACCTATGGCTACACCTTC	CASSQDRGTYGYTF
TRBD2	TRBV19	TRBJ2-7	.	TGTGCCAGTAGTATAGGCGGGACTAGCGTGCTCTACGAGCAGTACTTC	CASSIGGTSVLYEQYF
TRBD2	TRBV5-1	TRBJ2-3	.	TGCGCCAGCAGCTTGTCCGCGGGACTAGCGGGAGGGGATACGCAGTATTTT	CASSLSAGLAGGDTQYF
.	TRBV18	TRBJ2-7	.	TGTGCCAGCTCACCAGGGGCAGGGGGGACTTACGAGCAGTACTTC	CASSPGAGGTYEQYF
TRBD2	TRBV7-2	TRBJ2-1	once	TGTGCCAGCAGCTTAGGGGAGGGCTCCTACAATGAGCAGTTCTTC	CASSLGEGSYNEQFF
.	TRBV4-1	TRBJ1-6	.	TGCGCCAGCAGCCAAGAAACAGGAACAGCTTCACCCCTCCACTTT	CASSQETGTASPLHF
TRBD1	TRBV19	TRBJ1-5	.	TGTGCCAGTAGTTCGCTCGGGACAGGCAACAATCAGCCCCAGCATTTT	CASSSLGTGNNQPQHF
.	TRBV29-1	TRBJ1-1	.	TGCAGCGTTTCCAGAAACACTGAAGCTTTCTTT	CSVSRNTEAFF
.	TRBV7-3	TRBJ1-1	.	TGTGCCAGCAGCAACAGGTATAACACTGAAGCTTTCTTT	CASSNRYNTEAFF
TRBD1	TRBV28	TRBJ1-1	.	TGTGCCAGCAGTCCGCAGGGGGCCGGACCGAACACTGAAGCTTTCTTT	CASSPQGAGPNTEAFF
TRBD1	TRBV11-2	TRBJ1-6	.	TGTGCCAGCAGCAGAGACAGGGCAGGGGCCCTCCACTTT	CASSRDRAGALHF
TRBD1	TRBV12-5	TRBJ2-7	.	TGTGCTAGTGGTATCCGGGACAGGGTCTACGAGCAGTACTTC	CASGIRDRVYEQYF
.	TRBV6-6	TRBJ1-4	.	TGTGCCAGCAGTTACATTAATGAAAAACTGTTTTTT	CASSYINEKLFF
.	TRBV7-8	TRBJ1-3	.	TGTGCCAGCAGCATAACAGGGTACTCTGGAAACACCATATATTTT	CASSITGYSGNTIYF
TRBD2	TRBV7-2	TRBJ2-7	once	TGTGCCAGCAGCTTGTTGACTAGCGGGAGCGAGCAGTACTTC	CASSLLTSGSEQYF
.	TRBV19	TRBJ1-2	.	TGTGCCAGTAGTGGGACCGCGGGGGGCAACTATGGCTACACCTTC	CASSGTAGGNYGYTF
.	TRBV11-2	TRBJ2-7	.	TGTGCCAGCAGCTTCTGGGCTAGCGACTACGAGCAGTACTTC	CASSFWASDYEQYF
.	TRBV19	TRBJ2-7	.	TGTGCCAGTAGTCCCAGTGCCAGGAGACCCTACGAGCAGTACTTC	CASSPSARRPYEQYF
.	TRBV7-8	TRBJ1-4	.	TGTGCCAGCAGCAGCCGGGACATCGGGGACGAAAAACTGTTTTTT	CASSSRDIGDEKLFF
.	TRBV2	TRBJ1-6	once	TGTGCCAGCAGTCCCAGGGTAGGCTCACCCCTCCACTTT	CASSPRVGSPLHF